Listed below are T cell receptor beta chains from one sample, sequenced in a study of cytomegalovirus exposure and HLA in healthy donors. The repertoire was sequenced with immunoSEQ multiplex PCR; TCRdb's copy has only in-frame clones and lacks some. In the table there are more than 95,000 clones, about 75% of which are singletons. Sequencing was performed on PBMCs. The source of these receptors is a man in his sixties in good health and CMV-seropositive. Each CDR3 is given with its conserved first and last residue. D genes are given only for firm matches. Some rows mark clone size as missing; the rest say once, few, many or name a class of expanded clone.

TRBJ1-1 . . TRBV5-1 CASSLMVGGTEAFF TGCGCCAGCAGCTTGATGGTTGGCGGCACTGAAGCTTTCTTT
TRBJ2-5 . few TRBV14 CASSQDISPGYQETQYF TGTGCCAGCAGCCAAGATATAAGCCCAGGGTACCAAGAGACCCAGTACTTC
TRBJ2-1 . . TRBV5-1 CASSLDSTPYNEQFF TGCGCCAGCAGCTTGGATAGCACCCCATACAATGAGCAGTTCTTC
TRBJ1-1 . . TRBV19 CASRGHDSMNTEAFF TGTGCCAGTAGGGGACACGATTCTATGAACACTGAAGCTTTCTTT
TRBJ2-3 TRBD1 once TRBV5-4 CASSLDFGQGADTQYF TGTGCCAGCAGCTTGGATTTCGGACAGGGGGCAGATACGCAGTATTTT
TRBJ2-5 . . TRBV21-1 CASNLKVGTGEISIRETQYF TGTGCCAGCAACTTAAAGGTCGGGACAGGGGAAATCTCCATACGGGAGACCCAGTACTTC
TRBJ1-1 TRBD1 once TRBV10-1 CASSETGTVTEAFF TGCGCCAGCAGTGAGACCGGGACAGTCACTGAAGCTTTCTTT
TRBJ1-5 TRBD1 . TRBV5-1 CASTTGQGRAQHF TGCGCCAGCACCACGGGACAGGGAAGAGCCCAGCATTTT
TRBJ1-1 TRBD1 . TRBV28 CASRDRGAFF TGTGCCAGCAGGGACAGGGGCGCTTTCTTT
TRBJ1-4 TRBD1 . TRBV2 CASSSDRANEKLFF TGTGCCAGCAGTTCGGACAGGGCTAATGAAAAACTGTTTTTT
TRBJ1-1 . few TRBV11-2 CASSPQGGRTPFF TGTGCCAGCAGCCCGCAAGGCGGGCGGACGCCTTTCTTT
TRBJ2-3 . . TRBV5-1 CASSLARGADTQYF TGCGCCAGCAGCTTGGCCAGGGGGGCAGATACGCAGTATTTT
TRBJ1-1 TRBD1 few TRBV10-2 CASSADRVKAFF TGCGCCAGCAGCGCGGACAGGGTAAAAGCTTTCTTT
TRBJ1-4 . . TRBV5-1 CASSLDLGGEKLFF TGCGCCAGCAGCTTGGATTTGGGAGGTGAAAAACTGTTTTTT
TRBJ1-3 . . TRBV7-6 CASSLGLTRSGNTIYF TGTGCCAGCAGCCTCGGACTGACTCGCTCTGGAAACACCATATATTTT
TRBJ1-3 TRBD1 . TRBV5-6 CASSYTGAGNTIYF TGTGCCAGCAGCTACACAGGGGCCGGAAACACCATATATTTT
TRBJ1-5 . . TRBV19 CASAREIGNQPQHF TGTGCCAGTGCGCGGGAGATCGGCAATCAGCCCCAGCATTTT
TRBJ2-7 . . TRBV7-9 CASSPPRYSYEQYF TGTGCCAGCAGCCCCCCGCGGTACTCCTACGAGCAGTACTTC
TRBJ1-2 TRBD1 . TRBV4-2 CASSHDRGQGAGGYTF TGTGCCAGCAGCCACGACAGAGGACAGGGGGCGGGAGGCTACACCTTC
TRBJ1-4 TRBD1 few TRBV5-1 CASSFQYRGNEKLFF TGCGCCAGCAGCTTTCAATACAGGGGGAATGAAAAACTGTTTTTT
TRBJ1-5 . . TRBV7-2 CASSLGGDPRNQPQHF TGTGCCAGCAGCTTAGGAGGCGACCCCCGCAATCAGCCCCAGCATTTT
TRBJ1-6 . . TRBV7-9 CASSLIRDHSPLHF TGTGCCAGCAGCTTAATCAGGGATCATTCACCCCTCCACTTT
TRBJ2-5 TRBD1 . TRBV27 CASSLLGRGQETQYF TGTGCCAGCAGTTTATTGGGCAGGGGGCAAGAGACCCAGTACTTC
TRBJ2-1 TRBD1 many TRBV7-8 CASSFKTGSIEQFF TGTGCCAGCAGCTTCAAGACAGGGTCTATTGAGCAGTTCTTC
TRBJ2-3 TRBD1 . TRBV10-1 CASSPTGIRTDTQYF TGCGCCAGCAGCCCGACAGGGATCCGCACAGATACGCAGTATTTT
TRBJ2-3 . . TRBV19 CASSIIGSPSTDTQYF TGTGCCAGTAGTATAATCGGGTCGCCCAGCACAGATACGCAGTATTTT
TRBJ2-5 . . TRBV18 CASSPIVKETQYF TGTGCCAGCTCACCAATCGTAAAAGAGACCCAGTACTTC
TRBJ2-1 . . TRBV6-5 CASSYARPSYNEQFF TGTGCCAGCAGTTACGCCAGGCCTTCCTACAATGAGCAGTTCTTC
TRBJ2-5 TRBD2 . TRBV14 CASSQRGGSTTQYF TGTGCCAGCAGCCAGCGCGGGGGGTCCACGACCCAGTACTTC
TRBJ1-4 . . TRBV11-1 CASSPQTTNEKLFF TGTGCCAGCAGCCCGCAGACAACTAATGAAAAACTGTTTTTT
TRBJ2-7 . . TRBV21-1 CASSNRDRGAYEQYF TGTGCCAGCAGCAACCGGGACAGGGGGGCCTACGAGCAGTACTTC
TRBJ2-7 TRBD1 once TRBV30 CAWSVGTGNYEQYF TGTGCCTGGAGTGTAGGGACAGGGAACTACGAGCAGTACTTC
TRBJ1-6 TRBD1 . TRBV7-2 CASSVQGAVGSPLHF TGTGCCAGCAGCGTACAGGGGGCAGTTGGGTCACCCCTCCACTTT
TRBJ2-4 . . TRBV11-2 CASSREGILNIQYF TGTGCCAGCAGCCGAGAGGGAATTTTAAACATTCAGTACTTC
TRBJ2-1 TRBD1 . TRBV6-1 CASRDRSSSYNEQFF TGTGCCAGCAGGGACAGGTCTAGCTCCTACAATGAGCAGTTCTTC
TRBJ2-7 . . TRBV4-1 CASSQGPTRGAEAEQYF TGCGCCAGCAGCCAAGGGCCCACACGGGGGGCAGAGGCCGAGCAGTACTTC
TRBJ2-7 TRBD1 . TRBV19 CASSPLDRGPYEQYF TGTGCCAGTAGTCCCTTAGACAGGGGGCCGTACGAGCAGTACTTC